Sequencing of this TCR beta chain was carried out in a study of blood T cell repertoires in COVID-19. Study-wide background: Samples of COVID-19 (acute and convalescent) were obtained from the United States, Italy and Spain. PBMCs, B-cell-depleted T cells, or T cells provided the cDNA or gDNA that made up the material.

Original analysis: Cell counts per sample came from amplifying reference gene primers. The data were produced by immunoSEQ multiplex PCR, yet TCRdb's version contains in-frame clones alone and is incomplete. V, J and clone size were drawn from that table, and D and trimming were deduced from the DNA. Among 150,000 to 200,000 clones listed, around 83% were seen once. The CDR3 length is 19 residues. The V gene's germline CDR1 is SGHTS and CDR2 YDEGEE. Germline trimming cut 0 bases from V and 4 bases from J; bases unmatched to any gene: 16. V and J are TRBV5-8 and TRBJ2-7; 10 nucleotides align to TRBD2. The sequenced sample consisted of peripheral blood. This TCR was sampled from a human donor in a cohort sampled during active COVID-19. The CDR3 region has the DNA TGTGCCAGCAGCTTGGAGCCGCGTCTTAGGACTAGCGGAACTTACGAGCAGTACTTC. Protein sequence: CASSLEPRLRTSGTYEQYF. The full variable domain, with the rest looked up from reference TRBV5-8 and TRBJ2-7, is EAGVTQSPTHLIKTRGQQATLRCSPISGHTSVYWYQQALGLGLQFLLWYDEGEERNRGNFPPRFSGRQFPNYSSELNVNALELEDSALYLCASSLEPRLRTSGTYEQYFGPGTRLTVT.